This T cell receptor (beta chain) was captured by sequencing in a study of beta chain features in type 1 diabetes. Study as a whole: The number of sorted cells examined across all samples was roughly 100,000,000.

Notes on this clone: The antigen is unknown.

The study, taken as a whole, reports: Because the template was cDNA, high-expressing cells might be over-represented. Moderately but significantly shorter TCRB CDR3s were found in Type 1 diabetes patients in all four CD4+ subsets. Within the patient group, naive, central memory and Treg TCRB repertoires appeared more similar to each other than within healthy donors.

The V gene's germline CDR1 is MGHRA and CDR2 YSYEKL. Deletions cut 3 bases from V and 1 base from J, with 6 bases between. There are 13 residues in the CDR3. Sorting with CD45RO/CCR7/CD25/CD127/CD95/CD27 yielded naive, central memory, regulatory and stem-like memory CD4+ cells. Every bit of the isolated RNA underwent reverse transcription, so sequencing read expressed TCRB transcripts. The data were produced by immunoSEQ multiplex PCR, yet TCRdb's version contains in-frame clones alone and is incomplete. Counted here are nearly 700,000 clones, around an eighth occurring once; the ten biggest clones make up 0.02% to 0.025%.

The clonotype was recovered from a man between 18 and 29 years old with type 1 diabetes. The chain is built from TRBV4-1 and TRBJ2-5; no clear D gene. Sequences were obtained from naive CD4+ T cells from blood. CDR3 amino acids: CASSQGFQETQYF. The CDR3, as DNA: TGCGCCAGCAGCCAGGGCTTCCAAGAGACCCAGTACTTC.